This note documents a single T cell receptor (beta chain) sequence. The antigen is unknown. Rectal tissue came from one to two pinch biopsies taken at colonoscopy. The entry originates in a study of pediatric ulcerative colitis. Broader study findings: Rectal pinch biopsies may include blood-derived T cells. Clonal expansions reduced rectal repertoire diversity in acute severe colitis.

This CDR3 has 14 amino acids. Germline values: CDR1 SQVTM, CDR2 ANQGSEA. Method: immunoSEQ multiplex PCR; TCRdb's copy keeps in-frame clones and lacks some. The sample gives roughly 19,000 clones, nearly 75% of which show up once; roughly 6.6% is in the top ten. The sequenced material came from gut tissue. The clonotype was recovered from a boy aged 5-17 years with moderate ulcerative colitis. J is TRBJ1-2 and V is TRBV29-1, with a tentative D call TRBD1 (6 bases). The CDR3 region is CGSQGGGWNYGYTF. The CDR3 DNA is TGCGGCTCCCAAGGAGGGGGTTGGAACTATGGCTACACCTTC.